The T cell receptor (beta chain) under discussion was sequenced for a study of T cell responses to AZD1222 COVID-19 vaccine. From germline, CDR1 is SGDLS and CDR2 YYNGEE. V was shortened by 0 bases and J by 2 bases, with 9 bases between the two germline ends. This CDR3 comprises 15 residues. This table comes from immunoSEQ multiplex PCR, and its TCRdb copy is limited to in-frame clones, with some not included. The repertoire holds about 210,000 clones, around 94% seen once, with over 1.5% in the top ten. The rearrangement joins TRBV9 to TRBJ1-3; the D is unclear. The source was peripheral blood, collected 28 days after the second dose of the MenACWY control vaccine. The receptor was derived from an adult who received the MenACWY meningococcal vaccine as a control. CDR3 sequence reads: CASSVAREAGNTIYF. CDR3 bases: TGTGCCAGCAGCGTAGCTCGGGAAGCTGGAAACACCATATATTTT.